This T cell receptor beta chain was sequenced in a study of blood T cell repertoires in COVID-19. Study information: Samples came from the United States, Italy and Spain, spanning acute and convalescent COVID-19.

This CDR3 spans 15 amino acids. Germline values: CDR1 MNHEY, CDR2 SMNVEV (reference sequence). Trimming cost V 5 bases and J 9 bases, with 17 bases left between them. Produced via immunoSEQ multiplex PCR; TCRdb's table is partial and in-frame only. This sample carries roughly 160,000 clones, over 80% of them seen once, and the ten largest clones take 2.5% to 3.5%. This chain connects TRBV27 to TRBJ1-6; D gene unclear. Source material: peripheral blood. The receptor was isolated from a woman aged 60 to 75 with acute or convalescent COVID-19. The CDR3 here is CASSTRVLRSSPLHF. CDR3 DNA sequence: TGTGCCAGCAGTACTAGGGTGCTTAGGAGTTCACCCCTCCACTTT.